Listed below are T cell receptor beta chains from one sample, sequenced in a study of blood T cell repertoires in COVID-19. Profiling relied on immunoSEQ multiplex PCR, and the TCRdb table lists in-frame clones only, not all of them. The data show more than 200,000 clones, 83% seen once. Sequences were obtained from peripheral blood. All receptors come from a woman aged 40 to 49 with active or convalescent COVID-19. Both conserved end residues are part of each CDR3. A D gene is named only where the DNA matches it firmly. Where a row states a size, it is once, few, many or the class of an expanded clone; other rows omit it.

V gene,clone size,D gene,J gene,CDR3 protein,CDR3 DNA
TRBV28,-,-,TRBJ1-2,CASSPITNNRGNYGYTF,TGTGCCAGCAGTCCTATTACTAATAACCGGGGTAACTATGGCTACACCTTC
TRBV18,-,-,TRBJ2-4,CASSHDNGLAKNIQYF,TGTGCCAGCTCCCACGACAACGGCCTAGCCAAAAACATTCAGTACTTC
TRBV11-3,-,TRBD2,TRBJ2-2,CASSRAGSVTGELFF,TGTGCCAGCAGCCGAGCGGGATCAGTCACCGGGGAGCTGTTTTTT
TRBV11-2,-,-,TRBJ2-1,CASSLGSSYNEQFF,TGTGCCAGCAGCTTAGGGAGCTCCTACAATGAGCAGTTCTTC
TRBV10-3,-,TRBD2,TRBJ2-1,CAISPGGVHDEQFF,TGTGCCATCAGCCCGGGGGGTGTACATGATGAGCAGTTCTTC
TRBV5-4,-,-,TRBJ2-7,CASSLDPTAEQYF,TGTGCCAGCAGCCTCGACCCAACAGCCGAGCAGTACTTC
TRBV11-2,-,-,TRBJ1-2,CASSLTGNPNYGYTF,TGTGCCAGCAGCTTGACCGGGAACCCTAACTATGGCTACACCTTC
TRBV29-1,-,TRBD1,TRBJ1-1,CSADRGVKAFF,TGCAGCGCAGACAGGGGGGTCAAAGCTTTCTTT
TRBV5-6,-,TRBD1,TRBJ2-3,CASSSLTGSDTQYF,TGTGCCAGCAGCTCACTGACAGGGTCAGATACGCAGTATTTT
TRBV10-3,few,TRBD1,TRBJ1-1,CAISEGRQGDTEAFF,TGTGCCATCAGTGAAGGGCGACAGGGAGACACTGAAGCTTTCTTT